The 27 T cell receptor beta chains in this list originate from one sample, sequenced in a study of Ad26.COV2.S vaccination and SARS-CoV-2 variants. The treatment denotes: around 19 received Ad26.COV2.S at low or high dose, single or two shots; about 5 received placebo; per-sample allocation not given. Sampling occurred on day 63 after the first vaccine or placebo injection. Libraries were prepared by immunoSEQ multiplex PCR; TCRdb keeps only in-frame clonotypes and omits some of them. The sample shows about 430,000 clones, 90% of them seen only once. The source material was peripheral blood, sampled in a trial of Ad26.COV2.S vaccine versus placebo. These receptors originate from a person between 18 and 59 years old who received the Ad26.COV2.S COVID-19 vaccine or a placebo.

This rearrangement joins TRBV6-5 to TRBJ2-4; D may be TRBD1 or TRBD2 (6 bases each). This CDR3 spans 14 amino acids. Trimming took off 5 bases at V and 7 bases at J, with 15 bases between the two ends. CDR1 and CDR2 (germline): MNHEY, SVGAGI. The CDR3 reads CASSTRGPENIQYF. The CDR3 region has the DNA TGTGCCAGCAGTACCCGGGGGCCCGAGAACATTCAGTACTTC.

Written as DNA, the CDR3 is TGTGCCAGCAGCCCTAATCGCCTAGGGACGGCCGGAAACACCATATATTTT. The encoded protein is CASSPNRLGTAGNTIYF. This sequence joins TRBV7-2 and TRBJ1-3; a weak D match, TRBD1 (5 bases). Germline assignment: CDR1 SGHTA and CDR2 FQGNSA. The CDR3 contains 17 residues. Deletions cut 5 bases from V and 4 bases from J, with 21 bases between. Full variable domain (rest looked up from reference TRBV7-2 and TRBJ1-3): GAGVSQSPSNKVTEKGKDVELRCDPISGHTALYWYRQSLGQGLEFLIYFQGNSAPDKSGLPSDRFSAERTGGSVSTLTIQRTQQEDSAVYLCASSPNRLGTAGNTIYFGEGSWLTVV.

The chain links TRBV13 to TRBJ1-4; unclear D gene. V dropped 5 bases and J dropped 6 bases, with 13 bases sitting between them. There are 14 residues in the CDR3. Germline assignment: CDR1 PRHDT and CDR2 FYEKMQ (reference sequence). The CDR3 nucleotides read TGTGCCAGCAGCCTCTCTATGAGGGATGAAAAACTGTTTTTT. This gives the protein CASSLSMRDEKLFF.

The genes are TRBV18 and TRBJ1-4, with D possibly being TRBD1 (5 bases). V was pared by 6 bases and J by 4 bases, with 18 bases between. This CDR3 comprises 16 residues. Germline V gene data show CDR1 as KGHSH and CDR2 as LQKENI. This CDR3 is CASSQKRGAGNEKLFF. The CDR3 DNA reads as TGTGCCAGCTCCCAGAAGCGAGGGGCGGGTAATGAAAAACTGTTTTTT. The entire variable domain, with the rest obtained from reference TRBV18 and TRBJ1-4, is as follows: NAGVMQNPRHLVRRRGQEARLRCSPMKGHSHVYWYRQLPEEGLKFMVYLQKENIIDESGMPKERFSAEFPKEGPSILRIQQVVRGDSAAYFCASSQKRGAGNEKLFFGSGTQLSVL.

DNA of the CDR3: TGTGCCAGCAGCGAAACAGGTGCGGGCTACACCTTC. It encodes CASSETGAGYTF. The V call is TRBV5-4, the J call TRBJ1-2, with D perhaps matching TRBD1 (5 bases). The CDR3 is made up of 12 amino acids. Germline V CDR1 and CDR2: SGHNT, YYREEE (reference sequence). V dropped 4 bases and J dropped 8 bases, with 12 bases sitting between them.

The CDR3 DNA sequence: TGCGCCAGCAGCCAAAATTTTGGACTAGCGCCCAATGAGCAGTTCTTC. This encodes CASSQNFGLAPNEQFF. The rearrangement links TRBV4-3 to TRBJ2-1; 9 nucleotides align to TRBD2. V gave up 2 bases and J gave up 6 bases; unmatched junction bases: 8. CDR3 size: 16 residues. Germline assignment: CDR1 LGHNA and CDR2 YSLEER.

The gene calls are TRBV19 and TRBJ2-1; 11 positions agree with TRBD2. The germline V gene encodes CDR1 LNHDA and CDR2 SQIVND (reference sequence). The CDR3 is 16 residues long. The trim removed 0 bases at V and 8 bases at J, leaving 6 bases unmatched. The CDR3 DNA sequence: TGTGCCAGTAGTATAGAGGCTAGCGGGAGGTCCCATGAGCAGTTCTTC. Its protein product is CASSIEASGRSHEQFF.

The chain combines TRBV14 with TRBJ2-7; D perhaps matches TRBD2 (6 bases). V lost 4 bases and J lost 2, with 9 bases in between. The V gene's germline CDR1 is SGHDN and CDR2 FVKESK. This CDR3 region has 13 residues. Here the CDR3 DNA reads TGTGCCAGCAGCCCCGGGACTGCCTACGAGCAGTACTTC. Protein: CASSPGTAYEQYF. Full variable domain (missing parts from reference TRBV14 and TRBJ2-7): EAGVTQFPSHSVIEKGQTVTLRCDPISGHDNLYWYRRVMGKEIKFLLHFVKESKQDESGMPNNRFLAERTGGTYSTLKVQPAELEDSGVYFCASSPGTAYEQYFGPGTRLTVT.

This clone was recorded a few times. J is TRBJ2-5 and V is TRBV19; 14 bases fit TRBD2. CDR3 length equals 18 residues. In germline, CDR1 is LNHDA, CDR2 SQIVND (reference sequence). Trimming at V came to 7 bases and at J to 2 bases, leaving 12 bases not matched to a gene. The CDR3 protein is CASTLTSGRALEQETQYF. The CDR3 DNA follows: TGTGCCAGTACCTTGACTAGCGGGAGGGCCCTAGAGCAAGAGACCCAGTACTTC. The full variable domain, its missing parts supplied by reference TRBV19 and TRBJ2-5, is DGGITQSPKYLFRKEGQNVTLSCEQNLNHDAMYWYRQDPGQGLRLIYYSQIVNDFQKGDIAEGYSVSREKKESFPLTVTSAQKNPTAFYLCASTLTSGRALEQETQYFGPGTRLLVL.

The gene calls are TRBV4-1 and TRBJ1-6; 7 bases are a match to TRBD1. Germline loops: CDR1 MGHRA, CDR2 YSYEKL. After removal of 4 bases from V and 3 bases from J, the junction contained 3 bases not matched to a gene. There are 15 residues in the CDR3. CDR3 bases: TGCGCCAGCAGCCCAGGGACAGTCTATAATTCACCCCTCCACTTT. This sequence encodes CASSPGTVYNSPLHF.

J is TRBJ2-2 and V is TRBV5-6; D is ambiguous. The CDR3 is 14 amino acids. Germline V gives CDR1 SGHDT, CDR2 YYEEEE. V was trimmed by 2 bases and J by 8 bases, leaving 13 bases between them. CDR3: CASSFQGPRGELFF. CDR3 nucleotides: TGTGCCAGCAGCTTTCAAGGACCCCGGGGGGAGCTGTTTTTT.

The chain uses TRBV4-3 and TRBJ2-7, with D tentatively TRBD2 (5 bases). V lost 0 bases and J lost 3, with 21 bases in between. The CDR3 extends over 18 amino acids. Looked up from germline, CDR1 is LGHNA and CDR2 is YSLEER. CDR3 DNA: TGCGCCAGCAGCCAAGAGATCGAGTCTAGCCGATCTATCTACGAGCAGTACTTC. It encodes CASSQEIESSRSIYEQYF.

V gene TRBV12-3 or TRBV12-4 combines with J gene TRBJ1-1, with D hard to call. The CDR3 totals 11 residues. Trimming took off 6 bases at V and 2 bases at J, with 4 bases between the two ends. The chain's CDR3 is CASRINTEAFF. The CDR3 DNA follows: TGTGCCAGCAGGATTAACACTGAAGCTTTCTTT.

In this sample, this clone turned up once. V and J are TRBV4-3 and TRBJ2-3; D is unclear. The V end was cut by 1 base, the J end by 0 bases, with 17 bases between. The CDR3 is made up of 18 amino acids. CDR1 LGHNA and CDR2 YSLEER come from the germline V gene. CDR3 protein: CASSQGIRSPASTDTQYF. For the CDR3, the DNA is TGCGCCAGCAGCCAAGGAATCAGGTCCCCTGCTAGCACAGATACGCAGTATTTT.

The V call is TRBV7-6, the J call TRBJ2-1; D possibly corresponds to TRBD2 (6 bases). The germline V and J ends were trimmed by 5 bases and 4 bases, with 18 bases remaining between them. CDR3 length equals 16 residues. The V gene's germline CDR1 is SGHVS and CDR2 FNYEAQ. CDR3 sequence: CASSPTGTEGYNEQFF. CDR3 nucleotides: TGTGCCAGCAGCCCAACCGGGACTGAAGGATACAATGAGCAGTTCTTC.

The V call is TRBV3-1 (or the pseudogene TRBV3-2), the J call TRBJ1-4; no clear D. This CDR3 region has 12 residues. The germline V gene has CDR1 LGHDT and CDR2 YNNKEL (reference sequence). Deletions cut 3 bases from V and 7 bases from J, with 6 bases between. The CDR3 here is CASSQLSEKLFF. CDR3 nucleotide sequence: TGTGCCAGCAGCCAGCTCAGTGAAAAACTGTTTTTT.

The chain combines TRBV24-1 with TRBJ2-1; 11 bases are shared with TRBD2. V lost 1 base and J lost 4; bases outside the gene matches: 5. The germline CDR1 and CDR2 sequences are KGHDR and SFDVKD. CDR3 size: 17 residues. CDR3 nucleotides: TGTGCCACCAGTGATTTCGCGGGGACTAGCGGATACAATGAGCAGTTCTTC. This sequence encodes CATSDFAGTSGYNEQFF.

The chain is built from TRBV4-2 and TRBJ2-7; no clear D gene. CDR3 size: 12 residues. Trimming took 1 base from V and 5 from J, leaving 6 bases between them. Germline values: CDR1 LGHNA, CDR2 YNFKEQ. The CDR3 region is CASSQVENEQYF. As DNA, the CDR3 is TGTGCCAGCAGCCAAGTCGAGAACGAGCAGTACTTC.

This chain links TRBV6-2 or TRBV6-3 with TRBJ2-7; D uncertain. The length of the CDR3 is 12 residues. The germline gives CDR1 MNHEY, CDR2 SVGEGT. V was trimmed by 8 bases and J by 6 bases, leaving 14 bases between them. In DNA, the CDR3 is TGTGCCAGCCGCCAAAACCTTGGCGAGCAGTACTTC. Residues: CASRQNLGEQYF.

In DNA form, the CDR3 reads TGTGCCACCAGTGAAACCGGGACTAGTCTTACGAATGAGCAGTTCTTC. Its translation is CATSETGTSLTNEQFF. This chain connects TRBV24-1 to TRBJ2-1; 8 bases map to TRBD2. The trim removed 4 bases at V and 7 bases at J, leaving 11 bases unmatched. This CDR3 has 16 residues. Germline V gene lookup returns CDR1 KGHDR and CDR2 SFDVKD.

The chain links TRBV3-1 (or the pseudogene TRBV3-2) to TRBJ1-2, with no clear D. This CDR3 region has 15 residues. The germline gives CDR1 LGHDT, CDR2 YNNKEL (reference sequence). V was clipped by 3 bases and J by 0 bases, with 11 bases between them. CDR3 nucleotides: TGTGCCAGCAGCCAGACAACGGCGACTAACTATGGCTACACCTTC. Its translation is CASSQTTATNYGYTF.

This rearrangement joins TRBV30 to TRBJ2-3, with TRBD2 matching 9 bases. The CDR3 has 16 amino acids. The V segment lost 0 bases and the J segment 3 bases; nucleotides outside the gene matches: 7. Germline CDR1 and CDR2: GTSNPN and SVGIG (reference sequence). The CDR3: CAWSVRLAGLTDTQYF. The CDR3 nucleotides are TGTGCCTGGAGTGTACGGCTAGCGGGGTTAACAGATACGCAGTATTTT.

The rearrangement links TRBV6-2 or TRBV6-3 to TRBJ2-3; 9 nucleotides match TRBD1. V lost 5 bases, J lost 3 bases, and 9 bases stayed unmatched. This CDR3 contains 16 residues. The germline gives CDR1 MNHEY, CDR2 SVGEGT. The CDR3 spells CASSPRGTGRTDTQYF. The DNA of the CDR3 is TGTGCCAGCAGTCCCAGGGGGACAGGGAGGACAGATACGCAGTATTTT.

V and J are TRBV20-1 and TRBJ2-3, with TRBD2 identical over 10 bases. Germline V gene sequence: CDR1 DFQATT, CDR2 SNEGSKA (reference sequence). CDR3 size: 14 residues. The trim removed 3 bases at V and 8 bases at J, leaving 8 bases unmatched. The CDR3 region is CSASPGLAKGTQYF. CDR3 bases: TGCAGTGCTAGTCCGGGACTAGCGAAGGGTACGCAGTATTTT.

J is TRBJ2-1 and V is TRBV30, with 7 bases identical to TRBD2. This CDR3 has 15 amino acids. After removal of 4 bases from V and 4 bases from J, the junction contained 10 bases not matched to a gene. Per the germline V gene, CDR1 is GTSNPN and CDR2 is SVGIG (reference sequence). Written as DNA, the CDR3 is TGTGCCTGGAACTTTGGCGGGAGCCTGTACAATGAGCAGTTCTTC. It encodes CAWNFGGSLYNEQFF.

CDR3 in amino acids: CASSRNYPNEQFF. The CDR3 DNA is TGTGCCAGCAGCCGGAATTACCCAAATGAGCAGTTCTTC. The chain recombines TRBV11-3 with TRBJ2-1; no definite D call. Between the trimmed V and J ends, which lost 5 bases and 7 bases, there was a span of 12 bases. This CDR3 comprises 13 residues. In germline, CDR1 is SGHNT, CDR2 YENEEA.

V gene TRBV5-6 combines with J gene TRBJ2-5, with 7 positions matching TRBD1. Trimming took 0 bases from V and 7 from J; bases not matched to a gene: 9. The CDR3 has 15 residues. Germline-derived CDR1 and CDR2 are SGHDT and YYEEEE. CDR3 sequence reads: CASSLGQGRGGTQYF. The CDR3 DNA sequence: TGTGCCAGCAGCTTGGGACAGGGCCGTGGGGGGACCCAGTACTTC.